This T cell receptor beta chain is from a study of beta chain features in type 1 diabetes. Sorted CD4+ subsets: naive, central memory, regulatory, stem cell-like memory (CD45RO/CCR7/CD25/CD127/CD95/CD27 panel). Reverse transcribing all isolated RNA meant expressed TCRB transcripts were sequenced. Measured with immunoSEQ multiplex PCR; TCRdb has only the in-frame clones, and not every one. The sample carries 300,000 to 350,000 clones, roughly a fifth recorded once. Study-level points and caveats: In the patient group, naive, central memory and Treg TCRB repertoires seemed more alike than in the healthy donor group.

In germline, CDR1 is SEHNR, CDR2 FQNEAQ (reference sequence). The CDR3 extends over 13 amino acids. The ends were cut back, 4 bases at V and 4 bases at J, with 7 bases in the middle. Turning to this clone: No antigen is known for it.

V usage is TRBV7-9 and J usage is TRBJ1-4; TRBD1 might be the D (6 bases). The clonotype originates from a young woman in good health. Material: naive CD4+ T cells from blood. The CDR3 bases are TGTGCCAGCAGCTCCAGGGGTAATGAAAAACTGTTTTTT. Translated: CASSSRGNEKLFF.